One sample yielded the 18 T cell receptor beta chains listed below, sequenced in a study of CD8 T cells in ankylosing spondylitis. MiXCR, run by TCRdb on the 5' RACE reads, gives a single entry per CDR3 protein. The sample consists of under 850,000 distinct CDR3 sequences, under 20% of them appearing once. Their antigens are not known. Overall study findings and caveats: Apparently characteristic of ankylosing spondylitis blood was a TCR beta motif (under ten highly homologous variants).

The sample consisted of blood, either unsorted or a sorted T cell fraction (not recorded which). These TCRs come from a male donor with ankylosing spondylitis.

This clonotype has a handful of counts. The chain's CDR3 is CASSQVRSGSQTQYF. The CDR3 DNA reads TGTGCCAGCAGCCAAGTGCGGTCAGGGTCCCAGACCCAGTACTTC. This sequence joins TRBV3-1 and TRBJ2-5, with a possible D match to TRBD1 (5 bases). The germline CDR1 and CDR2 sequences are LGHDT and YNNKEL (reference sequence). The CDR3 sequence is 15 residues long. The V end was cut by 1 base, the J end by 6 bases, with 15 bases between.

This clonotype was seen a few times. The J gene is TRBJ2-7, the V gene TRBV5-6, with unresolved D. Germline CDR1 and CDR2: SGHDT and YYEEEE. The ends were cut back, 4 bases at V and 5 bases at J, with 13 bases in the middle. The CDR3 is 13 amino acids. For the CDR3, the DNA is TGTGCCAGCAGCCTCCTGATAACCAACGAGCAGTACTTC. Protein sequence: CASSLLITNEQYF.

In this sample, this clonotype turned up a few times. V usage is TRBV5-5 and J usage is TRBJ2-1; 9 bases are shared with TRBD2. From germline, CDR1 is SGHKS and CDR2 YYEKEE (reference sequence). The V gene end was trimmed by 3 bases and the J gene end by 2 bases; junction bases not matched to a gene: 9. The CDR3 spans 17 residues. CDR3 in DNA: TGTGCCAGCAGCTCCCCCGCGGGGGGGACCCCCTACAATGAGCAGTTCTTC. Protein sequence: CASSSPAGGTPYNEQFF.

The V and J genes are TRBV7-9 and TRBJ2-1; D is perhaps TRBD1 (6 bases). The CDR3 covers 12 residues. Trimming removed 3 bases from V and 9 bases from J, with 9 bases in between. Germline V gives CDR1 SEHNR, CDR2 FQNEAQ (reference sequence). CDR3: CASSFSGVEQFF. The CDR3, as DNA: TGTGCCAGCAGCTTCTCAGGGGTTGAGCAGTTCTTC.

V usage is TRBV6-5 and J usage is TRBJ2-7; TRBD1 or TRBD2 may be the D gene (7 bases each). This CDR3 spans 15 amino acids. CDR1 MNHEY and CDR2 SVGAGI come from the germline V gene. The V gene lost 0 bases and the J gene lost 5 bases, with 14 bases spanning the gap. The CDR3 region is CASSYSRQGGNEQYF. The CDR3 DNA reads TGTGCCAGCAGTTACTCGAGGCAGGGGGGGAACGAGCAGTACTTC.

The V and J genes are TRBV6-2 or TRBV6-3 and TRBJ2-7; D is perhaps TRBD2 (6 bases). This CDR3 has 15 residues. CDR1 and CDR2 (germline): MNHEY, SVGEGT. The V and J ends lost 0 bases and 0 bases respectively, with 9 bases between them. CDR3 bases: TGTGCCAGCAGTTACTCGTACGGGAGCTCCTACGAGCAGTACTTC. This gives the protein CASSYSYGSSYEQYF.

The chain employs TRBV11-2 and TRBJ2-5; perhaps TRBD2 as D (6 bases). The CDR3 runs 16 residues. CDR1 SGHAT and CDR2 FQNNGV come from the germline V gene. Trimming removed 7 bases from V and 2 bases from J, with 20 bases in between. The CDR3 spells CASNLNSGAKQETQYF. CDR3 DNA: TGTGCCAGCAACCTTAATAGCGGAGCGAAGCAAGAGACCCAGTACTTC.

The chain joins TRBV5-1 to TRBJ2-7; D is unresolved. V gave up 4 bases and J gave up 0 bases, with 11 bases separating them. The CDR3 runs 14 residues. CDR1 is SGHRS and CDR2 is YFSETQ in the germline V gene. CDR3 DNA sequence: TGCGCCAGCAGCCACGGACGGAACTCCTACGAGCAGTACTTC. It translates to CASSHGRNSYEQYF.

This clonotype was picked up a small number of times. The chain couples TRBV5-1 to TRBJ2-2; D call uncertain. The V gene's germline CDR1 is SGHRS and CDR2 YFSETQ. The CDR3 covers 17 residues. Deletions cut 6 bases from V and 0 bases from J, with 18 bases between. CDR3 amino acids: CASNRKAGQSNTGELFF. CDR3 DNA: TGCGCCAGCAACCGAAAAGCCGGCCAGTCGAACACCGGGGAGCTGTTTTTT.

This chain joins TRBV20-1 and TRBJ2-1; 12 bases fit TRBD1. Germline V CDR1 and CDR2: DFQATT, SNEGSKA (reference sequence). CDR3 length: 20 residues. V trimming: 0 bases; J trimming: 9 bases; junction bases outside the gene matches: 21. Here the CDR3 reads CSARDFNLDEIGTGGCEQFF. The CDR3 coding sequence is TGCAGTGCTAGAGATTTTAATTTGGACGAAATCGGGACAGGGGGCTGTGAGCAGTTCTTC.

J is TRBJ2-7 and V is TRBV20-1; TRBD2 aligns across 10 bases. The V gene end was trimmed by 3 bases and the J gene end by 4 bases; junction bases not matched to a gene: 3. Germline CDR1 reads DFQATT; CDR2 reads SNEGSKA (reference sequence). This CDR3 contains 13 residues. The CDR3 DNA reads TGCAGTGCTAGCGGGACTAGCGAGTACGAGCAGTACTTC. It specifies CSASGTSEYEQYF.

This clonotype was seen a handful of times. The chain joins TRBV2 to TRBJ2-2, with 7 bases identical to TRBD1. Trimming took 4 bases from V and 6 from J; bases not matched to a gene: 8. The CDR3 loop spans 15 amino acids. Germline V gene sequence: CDR1 SNHLY, CDR2 FYNNEI. CDR3 nucleotides: TGTGCCAGCAGTGCCGAGACAGGGTTGGCCGGGGAGCTGTTTTTT. Translation: CASSAETGLAGELFF.

This clonotype was found a few times. V and J are TRBV27 and TRBJ2-7; D is unresolved. From germline, CDR1 is MNHEY and CDR2 SMNVEV (reference sequence). This CDR3 contains 15 residues. Between the trimmed V and J ends, which lost 2 bases and 2 bases, there was a span of 13 bases. DNA of the CDR3: TGTGCCAGCAGTTTAGGGCACGACATGCCCTACGAGCAGTACTTC. It specifies CASSLGHDMPYEQYF.

The chain carries TRBV9 and TRBJ2-1, with D possibly TRBD1 on 5 matching bases. The V and J ends lost 2 bases and 0 bases respectively, with 9 bases between them. Germline V lookup: CDR1 SGDLS, CDR2 YYNGEE. This CDR3 spans 15 amino acids. The CDR3 nucleotides read TGTGCCAGCAGCGTTCAGGGAAGCTCCTACAATGAGCAGTTCTTC. This encodes CASSVQGSSYNEQFF.

This clonotype was found a few times. The chain has TRBV20-1 and TRBJ1-1; possibly TRBD1 for D (6 bases). Germline values: CDR1 DFQATT, CDR2 SNEGSKA (reference sequence). V lost 6 bases to trimming and J lost 2 bases, with 22 bases between them. This CDR3 has 16 residues. CDR3 bases: TGCAGTGCCCCAGGTAGGGGGGTGAATTATAACACTGAAGCTTTCTTT. The encoded protein is CSAPGRGVNYNTEAFF.

The V gene is TRBV3-1, the J gene TRBJ2-1; TRBD1 agrees at 7 bases. The CDR3 extends over 19 amino acids. Trimming cost V 1 base and J 0 bases; bases outside gene matches: 12. Germline-derived CDR1 and CDR2 are LGHDT and YNNKEL (reference sequence). The CDR3, as DNA: TGTGCCAGCAGCCAAGTTGCCGCAGGGGGATTTAGCTCCTACAATGAGCAGTTCTTC. It translates to CASSQVAAGGFSSYNEQFF.

This clonotype was picked up a small number of times. CDR3 residues: CATSDFGQGGSYNEQFF. For the CDR3, the DNA is TGTGCCACCAGTGATTTTGGGCAGGGTGGCTCCTACAATGAGCAGTTCTTC. The rearrangement uses TRBV24-1 and TRBJ2-1, with D possibly matching TRBD1 (5 bases). The CDR3 loop spans 17 amino acids. The V end was cut by 1 base, the J end by 0 bases, with 12 bases between. Looked up from germline, CDR1 is KGHDR and CDR2 is SFDVKD.

The chain joins TRBV6-2 or TRBV6-3 to TRBJ2-2; no clear D gene. CDR1 and CDR2 from the germline V gene are MNHEY and SVGEGT. This CDR3 contains 14 residues. V lost 3 bases and J lost 3, with 8 bases in between. In DNA, the CDR3 is TGTGCCAGCAGTTATTTAGAGGACACCGGGGAGCTGTTTTTT. Residues: CASSYLEDTGELFF.